A single sample is the source of the 29 T cell receptor beta chains below, sequenced in a study of blood T cells in healthy people across ages. Sample-barcoded 5' priming and a J-beta primer mix drove a second PCR of roughly 6 to 12 cycles. One entry per CDR3 protein, called by TCRdb with MiXCR from the 5' RACE reads. This table holds some 1.5 million distinct CDR3 sequences, 25% to 30% found once. Sequences were obtained from blood. These receptor sequences come from a woman in her twenties or thirties in good health.

This clonotype was detected only a few times. The chain is built from TRBV5-1 and TRBJ1-1; D uncertain. Trimming shortened V by 0 bases and J by 4 bases, and 13 bases separated the two germline ends. The CDR3 has 15 amino acids. CDR1 is SGHRS, CDR2 YFSETQ, per germline. In nucleotides, the CDR3 is TGCGCCAGCAGCTTGGTGGGCCTCCCAGGCACTGAAGCTTTCTTT. It encodes CASSLVGLPGTEAFF.

As concerns this clonotype: The junction departs from germline at one end; a sequencing error may be responsible. This chain links TRBV4-1 with TRBJ2-2, with TRBD2 identical over 7 bases. The CDR3 spans 16 residues. Germline lookup yields CDR1 MGHRA and CDR2 YSYEKL. The CDR3 loop reads CASSQAAGTTTGERFF. In nucleotides, the CDR3 is TGCGCCAGCAGCCAGGCTGCCGGGACTACCACCGGGGAGCGGTTTTTT.

This clonotype has ten or more counts. The gene calls are TRBV20-1 and TRBJ1-2; D is unclear. Germline CDR1 and CDR2: DFQATT and SNEGSKA (reference sequence). The CDR3 is 16 residues long. The V gene lost 3 bases and the J gene lost 8 bases, with 25 bases spanning the gap. The chain's CDR3 is CSASGGVDRHAKGYTF. The DNA for the CDR3 is TGCAGTGCTAGCGGAGGAGTCGACCGTCATGCGAAAGGCTACACCTTC.

This clonotype came up a few times. The rearrangement joins TRBV7-3 to TRBJ2-3, with 11 bases lining up with TRBD2. The CDR3 runs to 15 residues. V shed 6 bases, J shed 4 bases, and the junction held 6 bases outside the gene matches. CDR1 is SGHTA, CDR2 FQGTGA, per germline. The CDR3 loop is CASSASGGRADTQYF. The CDR3 coding sequence is TGTGCCAGCAGTGCTAGCGGGGGGCGTGCAGATACGCAGTATTTT.

This clonotype was counted only a few times. The chain carries TRBV3-1 and TRBJ2-1, with no clear D. V was cut by 0 bases and J by 10 bases, with 10 bases left in between. This CDR3 has 13 amino acids. From germline, CDR1 is LGHDT and CDR2 YNNKEL (reference sequence). This CDR3 reads CASSQERPAEQFF. In nucleotides, the CDR3 is TGTGCCAGCAGCCAAGAAAGGCCTGCGGAGCAGTTCTTC.

In this sample, this clonotype turned up a few times. The CDR3 nucleotides are TGCAGCGTTGGGGACTACTACAATGAGCAGTTCTTC. Its translation: CSVGDYYNEQFF. The chain is built from TRBV29-1 and TRBJ2-1; 7 bases line up with TRBD2. The CDR3 extends over 12 amino acids. Losses at the gene ends were 4 bases for V and 3 bases for J; bases not matched to a gene: 0. Germline CDR1 reads SQVTM; CDR2 reads ANQGSEA.

Concerning this clonotype itself: A much larger clone is a single base away; this may be a read error. This sequence joins TRBV7-2 and TRBJ2-4; D possibly uses TRBD1 or TRBD2 (5 bases each). V lost 1 base to trimming and J lost 13 bases, with 17 bases between them. Germline CDR1 reads SGHTA; CDR2 reads FQGNSA. CDR3 size: 14 residues. CDR3 residues: CASSLVGGGNEQYF. DNA of the CDR3: TGTGCCAGCAGCTTAGTTGGGGGTGGGAATGAGCAGTACTTC. Together with reference TRBV7-2 and TRBJ2-4, the CDR3 gives the full variable domain: GAGVSQSPSNKVTEKGKDVELRCDPISGHTALYWYRQSLGQGLEFLIYFQGNSAPDKSGLPSDRFSAERTGGSVSTLTIQRTQQEDSAVYLCASSLVGGGNEQYFGAGTRLSVL.

DNA for the CDR3: TGCAGTGCTAGAAGAGACAGGGAACCTGACTACACCTTC. This gives the protein CSARRDREPDYTF. The rearrangement uses TRBV20-1 and TRBJ1-2; 7 positions agree with TRBD1. The V gene's germline CDR1 is DFQATT and CDR2 SNEGSKA (reference sequence). The CDR3 has 13 amino acids. The ends lost 2 bases at V and 10 bases at J; junction bases unmatched: 10.

The V gene is TRBV5-1, the J gene TRBJ2-3; TRBD2 agrees at 8 bases. Germline V gene lookup returns CDR1 SGHRS and CDR2 YFSETQ. V was pared by 4 bases and J by 4 bases, with 14 bases of the junction left unmatched. This CDR3 is 17 amino acids long. CDR3 sequence: CASSTPPGTSTADTQYF. CDR3 in DNA: TGCGCCAGCAGCACGCCCCCCGGGACTAGTACCGCAGATACGCAGTATTTT.

This clonotype was seen once. The rearrangement uses TRBV5-6 and TRBJ1-4; 10 bases fit TRBD1. Germline V gene lookup returns CDR1 SGHDT and CDR2 YYEEEE. CDR3 length equals 14 residues. The V segment lost 0 bases and the J segment 10 bases; nucleotides outside the gene matches: 3. CDR3 sequence (DNA): TGTGCCAGCAGCTTGGAGGACAGGGGGGGAAAACTGTTTTTT. Translation gives CASSLEDRGGKLFF.

This clonotype was picked up many times. The chain carries TRBV6-6 and TRBJ2-7; 7 bases are shared with TRBD1. The CDR3 consists of 16 residues. Germline V CDR1 and CDR2: MNHNY, SVGAGI (reference sequence). V shed 0 bases, J shed 0 bases, and the junction held 5 bases outside the gene matches. The DNA for the CDR3 is TGTGCCAGCAGTTACTCGAGGGGGCTAACCTCCTACGAGCAGTACTTC. Protein: CASSYSRGLTSYEQYF.

This clonotype has more than one count but fewer than ten. This chain links TRBV18 with TRBJ2-3; D not resolved. The germline V and J ends were trimmed by 4 bases and 0 bases, with 8 bases remaining between them. This CDR3 comprises 14 residues. The germline gives CDR1 KGHSH, CDR2 LQKENI. The CDR3 DNA sequence: TGTGCCAGCTCACAAGATATTAGCACAGATACGCAGTATTTT. Encoded protein: CASSQDISTDTQYF.

In this sample, this clonotype turned up many times. V usage is TRBV7-2 and J usage is TRBJ2-4, with a weak D call TRBD1 (6 bases). Germline assignment: CDR1 SGHTA and CDR2 FQGNSA. The CDR3 is 17 residues long. The V and J ends lost 4 bases and 6 bases respectively, with 22 bases between them. The CDR3 bases are TGTGCCAGCAGCTCTTTGAGGTCAGGGGCGGATCGAAACATTCAGTACTTC. Protein: CASSSLRSGADRNIQYF.

Regarding this clonotype: Given a much more abundant clone one base away, this may be a read error. The V and J genes are TRBV20-1 and TRBJ2-4; D gene uncertain. Germline V gene lookup returns CDR1 DFQATT and CDR2 SNEGSKA (reference sequence). V was trimmed by 0 bases and J by 13 bases, leaving 13 bases between them. This CDR3 comprises 12 residues. The CDR3 coding sequence is TGCAGTGCTAGAGATGTCTACAATGAGCAGTACTTC. Its translation is CSARDVYNEQYF.

CDR3 bases: TGCGCCAGCAGTACCAGGGGGCGAGAAGATACGCAGTATTTT. It encodes CASSTRGREDTQYF. The V gene is TRBV10-1, the J gene TRBJ2-3, with 8 nucleotides matching TRBD1. The CDR3 runs to 14 residues. The trim removed 5 bases at V and 5 bases at J, leaving 6 bases unmatched. The germline V gene encodes CDR1 WNHNN and CDR2 SYGVQD (reference sequence).

This clonotype came up many times. This chain links TRBV20-1 with TRBJ2-5; no clear D. Germline assignment: CDR1 DFQATT and CDR2 SNEGSKA (reference sequence). This CDR3 region has 13 residues. The germline V and J ends were trimmed by 1 base and 5 bases, with 11 bases remaining between them. CDR3 region: CSARGAFRETQYF. Written as DNA, the CDR3 is TGCAGTGCTAGAGGGGCGTTCAGGGAGACCCAGTACTTC.

This clonotype was counted a few times. The rearrangement joins TRBV18 to TRBJ1-2, with unresolved D. The germline V gene has CDR1 KGHSH and CDR2 LQKENI. The CDR3 has 15 residues. V was pared by 0 bases and J by 6 bases, with 14 bases between. CDR3 loop: CASSPPTRVANGYTF. The CDR3 nucleotides are TGTGCCAGCTCACCACCGACCCGGGTCGCCAATGGCTACACCTTC.

This clonotype appeared many times. The chain uses TRBV29-1 and TRBJ2-7; TRBD1 agrees at 9 bases. The CDR3 contains 13 residues. Germline V gene data show CDR1 as SQVTM and CDR2 as ANQGSEA. V was pared by 5 bases and J by 5 bases, with 7 bases of the junction left unmatched. In DNA form, the CDR3 reads TGCAGCGTTAGGGACAGGGCAAGGGACGAGCAGTACTTC. Translated, it gives CSVRDRARDEQYF.

There are a few counts of this clonotype. This chain connects TRBV5-1 to TRBJ2-1; 14 bases map to TRBD2. The junction had 14 bases not matched to a gene; V was cut back by 3 bases and J by 3 bases. The CDR3 length is 20 residues. Germline values: CDR1 SGHRS, CDR2 YFSETQ. CDR3 sequence reads: CASSSITRRLAGGSYNEQFF. Written as DNA, the CDR3 is TGCGCCAGCAGCTCGATAACCAGACGACTAGCGGGGGGGAGCTACAATGAGCAGTTCTTC. The full variable domain, with the rest looked up from reference TRBV5-1 and TRBJ2-1, is KAGVTQTPRYLIKTRGQQVTLSCSPISGHRSVSWYQQTPGQGLQFLFEYFSETQRNKGNFPGRFSGRQFSNSRSEMNVSTLELGDSALYLCASSSITRRLAGGSYNEQFFGPGTRLTVL.

This clonotype was picked up many times. The V call is TRBV20-1, the J call TRBJ2-7; D is perhaps TRBD1 (6 bases). Trimming left V 5 bases short and J 0 bases short, with 17 bases between. The CDR3 has 15 residues. Per the germline V gene, CDR1 is DFQATT and CDR2 is SNEGSKA (reference sequence). CDR3 in DNA: TGCAGTGCTCATTCTGTAGCAGGGGCCTCCTACGAGCAGTACTTC. This encodes CSAHSVAGASYEQYF.

The chain carries TRBV28 and TRBJ1-6, with D possibly being TRBD1 (6 bases). The germline V and J ends were trimmed by 6 bases and 10 bases, with 19 bases remaining between them. The germline CDR1 and CDR2 sequences are MDHEN and SYDVKM. The CDR3 consists of 15 residues. CDR3 sequence: CASSLGTRGRSPLHF. The CDR3 DNA follows: TGTGCCAGCAGCCTAGGGACACGAGGTCGGTCACCCCTCCACTTT.

Concerning this clonotype: One base away lies a much larger clone, so this may be a sequencing read error. In nucleotides, the CDR3 is TGTGCCATCAGCAGATACGACGGGCAAGAGACCCAGTACTTC. Its protein product is CAISRYDGQETQYF. The chain carries TRBV15 and TRBJ2-5; D is unclear. The CDR3 is 14 amino acids. The germline gives CDR1 LNHNV, CDR2 YYDKDF (reference sequence). Full variable domain (outside the CDR3, taken from reference TRBV15 and TRBJ2-5): DAMVIQNPRYQVTQFGKPVTLSCSQTLNHNVMYWYQQKSSQAPKLLFHYYDKDFNNEADTPDNFQSRRPNTSFCFLDIRSPGLGDTAMYLCAISRYDGQETQYFGPGTRLLVL.

This clonotype was detected once. Mismatch with germline at one junction end may stem from a read error. The chain employs TRBV6-5 and TRBJ1-1; TRBD1 matches 8 bases. This CDR3 region has 13 residues. Germline-derived CDR1 and CDR2 are MNHEY and SVGAGI. The CDR3 spells CAGSYRGWTEAFF. CDR3 DNA: TGTGCCGGCAGTTACAGGGGGTGGACTGAAGCTTTCTTT.

Remarks on this clonotype: A read error may explain this, as a much larger clone is one base away. The J gene is TRBJ2-7, the V gene TRBV5-5, with D maybe TRBD1 (6 bases). Germline loops: CDR1 SGHKS, CDR2 YYEKEE (reference sequence). The CDR3 covers 13 residues. CDR3 sequence (DNA): TGTGCCGGCAGCTTCAGGGGAACCCACGAGCAGTACTTC. Protein product: CAGSFRGTHEQYF.

The chain is built from TRBV27 and TRBJ2-5, with no clear D. V was pared by 7 bases and J by 11 bases, with 17 bases between. This CDR3 contains 12 residues. From germline, CDR1 is MNHEY and CDR2 SMNVEV (reference sequence). The CDR3 nucleotides read TGTGCCAGCAAAGGGTATCCAGATACGCAGTACTTC. It specifies CASKGYPDTQYF.

The chain is built from TRBV29-1 and TRBJ2-3; 8 bases are a match to TRBD2. Germline CDR1 is SQVTM and CDR2 is ANQGSEA. The CDR3 totals 16 residues. Unmatched junction bases numbered 9, after V lost 1 base and J lost 3 bases. The CDR3 sequence: CSVEGASGSNTDTQYF. CDR3 nucleotide sequence: TGCAGCGTTGAAGGTGCAAGCGGGAGTAATACAGATACGCAGTATTTT.

This clonotype was picked up many times. The rearrangement uses TRBV20-1 and TRBJ2-6, with unresolved D. The germline V gene encodes CDR1 DFQATT and CDR2 SNEGSKA (reference sequence). The CDR3 totals 15 residues. V gave up 0 bases and J gave up 0 bases, with 6 bases separating them. For the CDR3, the DNA is TGCAGTGCTAGAGATATGGGCTCTGGGGCCAACGTCCTGACTTTC. Translating gives CSARDMGSGANVLTF.

This clonotype has only a few counts. The chain uses TRBV28 and TRBJ2-3, with 7 nucleotides matching TRBD2. V was pared by 3 bases and J by 2 bases, with 5 bases of the junction left unmatched. CDR3 size: 15 residues. Germline V gene data show CDR1 as MDHEN and CDR2 as SYDVKM. Written as DNA, the CDR3 is TGTGCCAGCAGTTTCGATCTAGCGGCCACAGATACGCAGTATTTT. Translating gives CASSFDLAATDTQYF. The variable domain in full, completed from reference TRBV28 and TRBJ2-3, reads DVKVTQSSRYLVKRTGEKVFLECVQDMDHENMFWYRQDPGLGLRLIYFSYDVKMKEKGDIPEGYSVSREKKERFSLILESASTNQTSMYLCASSFDLAATDTQYFGPGTRLTVL.

The chain combines TRBV2 with TRBJ2-1; 13 positions match TRBD2. V shed 9 bases and J 4 bases; nucleotides not matched to a gene: 3. Germline V gene lookup returns CDR1 SNHLY and CDR2 FYNNEI. This CDR3 is 14 amino acids long. In DNA form, the CDR3 reads TGTGCCAGGGGGACTAGCGGGACGTACAATGAGCAGTTCTTC. It translates to CARGTSGTYNEQFF.